The T cell receptor beta chain described here comes from a study of blood T cell repertoires in COVID-19. Study-wide context: Samples of COVID-19 (acute and convalescent) were obtained from the United States, Italy and Spain.

Clones were sequenced by immunoSEQ multiplex PCR, and TCRdb holds only the in-frame ones, with some missing. The repertoire has approximately 170,000 clones, roughly nine tenths of them found once; the top ten carry approximately 2%. Trimming left V 5 bases short and J 4 bases short, with 9 bases between. The CDR3 has 12 amino acids. The J gene is TRBJ2-7, the V gene TRBV12-3 or TRBV12-4; D not resolved. The sequenced sample consisted of peripheral blood. This TCR was recovered from a man between 18 and 29 years old who had recovered from COVID-19. This CDR3 reads CASSPTLYEQYF. The CDR3 bases are TGTGCCAGCAGTCCGACTTTGTACGAGCAGTACTTC.